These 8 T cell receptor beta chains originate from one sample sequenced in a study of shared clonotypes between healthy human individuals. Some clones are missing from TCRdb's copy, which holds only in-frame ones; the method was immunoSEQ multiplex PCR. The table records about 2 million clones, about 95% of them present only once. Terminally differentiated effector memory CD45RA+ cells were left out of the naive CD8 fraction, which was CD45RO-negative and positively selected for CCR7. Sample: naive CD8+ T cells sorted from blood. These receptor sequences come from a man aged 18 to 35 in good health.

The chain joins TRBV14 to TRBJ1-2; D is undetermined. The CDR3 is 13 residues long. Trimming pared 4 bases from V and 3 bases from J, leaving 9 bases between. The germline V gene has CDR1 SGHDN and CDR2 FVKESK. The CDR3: CASSPTRDYGYTF. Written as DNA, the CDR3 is TGTGCCAGCAGCCCCACGCGGGACTATGGCTACACCTTC.

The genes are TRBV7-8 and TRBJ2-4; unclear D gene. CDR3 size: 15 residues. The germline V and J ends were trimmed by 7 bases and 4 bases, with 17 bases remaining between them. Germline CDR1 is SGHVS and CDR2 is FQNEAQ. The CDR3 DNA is TGTGCCAGCAACCCGGAAGGCAACGAAAAAAACATTCAGTACTTC. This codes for CASNPEGNEKNIQYF.

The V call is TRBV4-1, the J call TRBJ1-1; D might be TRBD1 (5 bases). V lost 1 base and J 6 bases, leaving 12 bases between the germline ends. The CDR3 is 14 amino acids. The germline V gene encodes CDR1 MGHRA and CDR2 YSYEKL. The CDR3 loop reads CASSQVGGPPEAFF. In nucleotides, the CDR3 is TGCGCCAGCAGCCAAGTGGGGGGACCCCCTGAAGCTTTCTTT.

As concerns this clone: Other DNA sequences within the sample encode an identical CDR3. The CDR3 here is CASSFVLAGGYEQYF. Here the CDR3 DNA reads TGTGCCAGCAGTTTCGTACTAGCGGGGGGCTACGAGCAGTACTTC. The V call is TRBV28, the J call TRBJ2-7; 12 bases line up with TRBD2. V was clipped by 3 bases and J by 3 bases; unmatched bases: 3. Germline V lookup: CDR1 MDHEN, CDR2 SYDVKM. The CDR3 runs 15 residues.

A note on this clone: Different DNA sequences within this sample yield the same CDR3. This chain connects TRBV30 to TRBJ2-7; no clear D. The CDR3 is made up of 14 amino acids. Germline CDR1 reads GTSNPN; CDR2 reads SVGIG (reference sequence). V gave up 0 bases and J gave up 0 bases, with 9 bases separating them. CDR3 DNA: TGTGCCTGGAGTGTAACCGCGAGCTCCTACGAGCAGTACTTC. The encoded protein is CAWSVTASSYEQYF.

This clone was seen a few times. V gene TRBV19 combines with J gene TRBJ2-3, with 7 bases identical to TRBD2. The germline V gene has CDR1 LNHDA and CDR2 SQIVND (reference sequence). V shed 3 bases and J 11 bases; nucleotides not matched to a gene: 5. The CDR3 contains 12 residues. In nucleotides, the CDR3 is TGTGCCAGTAGTATTCCAAGCGGGGAGCAGTATTTT. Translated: CASSIPSGEQYF. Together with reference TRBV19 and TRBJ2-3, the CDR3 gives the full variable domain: DGGITQSPKYLFRKEGQNVTLSCEQNLNHDAMYWYRQDPGQGLRLIYYSQIVNDFQKGDIAEGYSVSREKKESFPLTVTSAQKNPTAFYLCASSIPSGEQYFGPGTRLTVL.

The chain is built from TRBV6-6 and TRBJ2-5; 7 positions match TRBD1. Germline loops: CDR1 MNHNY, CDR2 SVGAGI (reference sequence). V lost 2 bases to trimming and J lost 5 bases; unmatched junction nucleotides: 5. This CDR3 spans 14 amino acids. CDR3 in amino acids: CASSYPQGTETQYF. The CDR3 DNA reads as TGTGCCAGCAGTTACCCACAGGGGACGGAGACCCAGTACTTC.

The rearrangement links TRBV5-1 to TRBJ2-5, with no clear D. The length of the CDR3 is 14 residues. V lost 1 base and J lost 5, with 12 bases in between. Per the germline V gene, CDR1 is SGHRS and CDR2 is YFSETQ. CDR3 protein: CASSLSMFLETQYF. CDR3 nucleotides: TGCGCCAGCAGCTTGTCGATGTTTTTGGAGACCCAGTACTTC.